This T cell receptor (beta chain) was identified during a study of cytomegalovirus exposure and HLA in healthy donors. CDR3 length: 16 residues. CDR1 and CDR2 from the germline V gene are SGHDT and YYEEEE. The junction had 6 bases not matched to a gene; V was cut back by 3 bases and J by 1 base. The primer mix had 60 Vbeta and 13 Jbeta primers. TCRdb's table, derived via immunoSEQ multiplex PCR, lists solely in-frame clones and lacks some. The sample gives around 150,000 clones, roughly 80% of which show up once; approximately 7% is in the top ten. This sequence joins TRBV5-6 and TRBJ2-3, with 9 bases that match TRBD1. The sequencing input was PBMCs. This TCR was recovered from a young woman in good health and CMV-seropositive. The CDR3 bases are TGTGCCAGCAGCTCCACAGGGGGCGCGGGCACAGATACGCAGTATTTT. Amino acid sequence: CASSSTGGAGTDTQYF.